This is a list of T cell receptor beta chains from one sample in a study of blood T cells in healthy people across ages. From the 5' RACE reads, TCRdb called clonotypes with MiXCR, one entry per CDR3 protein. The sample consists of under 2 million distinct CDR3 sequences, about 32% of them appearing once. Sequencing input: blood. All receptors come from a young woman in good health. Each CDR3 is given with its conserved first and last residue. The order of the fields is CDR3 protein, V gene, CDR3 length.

CASSLPRTSGYNEQFF | TRBV5-1 | 16
CASSDQGGQRGRSYNEQFF | TRBV6-1 | 19
CSVDPTGGVETQYF | TRBV29-1 | 14
CASSPEYSGRETQYF | TRBV7-8 | 15
CASMGSGSYNEQFF | TRBV5-1 | 14
CASSEAQQPQHF | TRBV2 | 12
CASSLSVGKPGQVINTEAFF | TRBV27 | 20
CASSVTDTYEQYF | TRBV9 | 13
CATSAPGTYLTYEQYF | TRBV24-1 | 16
CASSLDSEQFF | TRBV11-3 | 11